The T cell receptor (beta chain) described here comes from a study of blood T cells in healthy people across ages. Study in general: Template switching captured about one barcoded beta molecule per two T cells. Whole-study results and caveats: The recorded TCR beta diversity per million T cells decreased in a roughly linear manner with age.

The V and J ends lost 8 bases and 7 bases respectively, with 9 bases between them. Looked up from germline, CDR1 is SQVTM and CDR2 is ANQGSEA. The CDR3 sequence is 10 residues long. Together with a sample-barcoded 5' primer, a J-beta primer mix was included in a second PCR lasting about 7 to 12 cycles. Each sample provided no less than 3 million CDR3-containing paired-end reads. TCRdb redid the calling of the 5' RACE reads with MiXCR, one entry per CDR3 protein. The sample contains about 1.1 million distinct CDR3 sequences, around two fifths of which appear only once. The donors, healthy Caucasians from Russia, were aged 6 to 90. In its sample, this clonotype was seen many times. Its antigen remains unidentified.

The sample was blood. The clonotype was recovered from a man aged 18 to 29 in good health. The V and J genes are TRBV29-1 and TRBJ2-1; possibly TRBD1 for D (6 bases). This chain's CDR3 is CSSTGNEQFF. The CDR3 nucleotides read TGCAGCTCAACAGGGAATGAGCAGTTCTTC.